These 24 T cell receptor beta chains share one sample of origin, sequenced in a study of control samples from healthy donors and cancer patients. Measured with immunoSEQ multiplex PCR; TCRdb has only the in-frame clones, and not every one. Of 90,000 to 150,000 clones listed, approximately 90% are singletons. The source material was blood. All receptors come from a man in his forties in good health.

This chain joins TRBV3-1 (or the pseudogene TRBV3-2) and TRBJ1-6; tentative D call: TRBD1 (5 bases). With 0 bases removed from V and 9 bases from J, the gap between germline ends came to 12 bases. The CDR3 runs to 15 residues. Germline V CDR1 and CDR2: LGHDT, YNNKEL (reference sequence). The DNA for the CDR3 is TGTGCCAGCAGCCAAGATACGGGGGGGGGTTCACCCCTCCACTTT. It codes for CASSQDTGGGSPLHF.

This clone was recorded only once. The chain couples TRBV6-1 to TRBJ1-1; possible D gene TRBD1, 6 bases. The V and J ends lost 3 bases and 5 bases respectively, with 13 bases between them. From germline, CDR1 is MNHNS and CDR2 SASEGT. The CDR3 has 14 residues. This chain's CDR3 is CASSEDHRVTEAFF. Written as DNA, the CDR3 is TGTGCCAGCAGTGAGGATCACAGGGTGACTGAAGCTTTCTTT.

This chain joins TRBV24-1 and TRBJ2-5; no firm D call. There are 15 residues in the CDR3. The ends were cut back, 5 bases at V and 1 base at J, with 13 bases in the middle. Germline V gene data show CDR1 as KGHDR and CDR2 as SFDVKD. The CDR3 loop is CATSVTGLLQETQYF. CDR3 DNA: TGTGCCACCAGTGTTACGGGTCTGCTCCAAGAGACCCAGTACTTC.

CDR3 bases: TGCAGCGTTGAACTGGCGGGGGCCTACAATGAGCAGTTCTTC. Protein sequence: CSVELAGAYNEQFF. This rearrangement joins TRBV29-1 to TRBJ2-1; TRBD2 matches 7 bases. This CDR3 has 14 residues. Per germline, CDR1 SQVTM and CDR2 ANQGSEA. J gave up 2 bases and V 2 bases, and 3 bases lay outside the gene matches.

The chain has TRBV25-1 and TRBJ2-7; D gene unclear. The V gene's germline CDR1 is MGHDK and CDR2 SYGVNS. CDR3 size: 14 residues. The V end lost 5 bases, the J end lost 2 bases, and 13 bases lay between the germline ends. CDR3 nucleotide sequence: TGTGCCAGCAGTTCGGCAGGCAATACCTACGAGCAGTACTTC. Translation: CASSSAGNTYEQYF.

The gene calls are TRBV6-2 or TRBV6-3 and TRBJ2-7; D is possibly TRBD1 (6 bases). CDR1 is MNHEY and CDR2 is SVGEGT in the germline V gene. CDR3 length: 15 amino acids. The germline V and J ends were trimmed by 0 bases and 0 bases, with 9 bases remaining between them. CDR3 loop: CASSYSGQPSYEQYF. CDR3 bases: TGTGCCAGCAGTTACTCTGGACAGCCCTCCTACGAGCAGTACTTC.

J is TRBJ2-3 and V is TRBV4-3; TRBD2 aligns across 10 bases. Germline CDR1 reads LGHNA; CDR2 reads YSLEER. The CDR3 sequence is 17 residues long. Germline trimming cut 2 bases from V and 4 bases from J; bases unmatched to any gene: 9. The CDR3 is CASSQTTSGHAADTQYF. Here the CDR3 DNA reads TGCGCCAGCAGCCAAACGACTAGCGGGCATGCCGCAGATACGCAGTATTTT.

J is TRBJ2-7 and V is TRBV4-3; TRBD2 matches 8 bases. The germline V gene encodes CDR1 LGHNA and CDR2 YSLEER. This CDR3 region has 15 residues. Trimming removed 1 base from V and 1 base from J; junction bases left unmatched: 3. CDR3 coding DNA: TGCGCCAGCAGCCAAGGGACTAGCCCTTCCTACGAGCAGTACTTC. Translating gives CASSQGTSPSYEQYF.

This chain uses TRBV7-6 with TRBJ2-3, with 7 positions matching TRBD1. In germline, CDR1 is SGHVS, CDR2 FNYEAQ. This CDR3 is built from 16 residues. V gave up 5 bases and J gave up 2 bases; unmatched junction bases: 10. The CDR3 nucleotides are TGTGCCAGCAGCCTGAGACAGGGCCGCGTCACAGATACGCAGTATTTT. This codes for CASSLRQGRVTDTQYF.

The chain combines TRBV24-1 with TRBJ1-2; D unresolved. Germline values: CDR1 KGHDR, CDR2 SFDVKD. Trimming removed 1 base from V and 6 bases from J, with 8 bases in between. CDR3 length equals 13 residues. In nucleotides, the CDR3 is TGTGCCACCAGTGATTTAAACAGCCATGGCTACACCTTC. This sequence encodes CATSDLNSHGYTF.

This clone was observed a single time. This chain's CDR3 is CASSLLAGGRETQYF. The CDR3 DNA reads as TGTGCCAGCAGCCTCCTAGCGGGAGGTAGGGAGACCCAGTACTTC. The rearrangement joins TRBV5-6 to TRBJ2-5, with 11 positions matching TRBD2. V was clipped by 4 bases and J by 5 bases; unmatched bases: 7. CDR1 SGHDT and CDR2 YYEEEE come from the germline V gene. This CDR3 is built from 15 residues.

J is TRBJ2-5 and V is TRBV6-5; 7 bases are shared with TRBD1. The CDR3 runs 14 residues. V dropped 1 base and J dropped 5; count of bases not matched to a gene: 4. Germline CDR1 is MNHEY and CDR2 is SVGAGI. The CDR3 region is CASSYLQGRETQYF. Written as DNA, the CDR3 is TGTGCCAGCAGTTACTTACAGGGGCGGGAGACCCAGTACTTC.

The chain couples TRBV5-1 to TRBJ1-1, with D uncertain. CDR1 is SGHRS, CDR2 YFSETQ, per germline. CDR3 length equals 14 residues. Trimming took off 4 bases at V and 1 base at J, with 11 bases between the two ends. This CDR3 is CASSPGPTNTEAFF. CDR3 in DNA: TGCGCCAGCAGCCCCGGACCGACGAACACTGAAGCTTTCTTT. Full variable domain (missing parts from reference TRBV5-1 and TRBJ1-1): KAGVTQTPRYLIKTRGQQVTLSCSPISGHRSVSWYQQTPGQGLQFLFEYFSETQRNKGNFPGRFSGRQFSNSRSEMNVSTLELGDSALYLCASSPGPTNTEAFFGQGTRLTVV.

This rearrangement joins TRBV10-3 to TRBJ1-3; 7 bases are shared with TRBD1. Trimming took 2 bases from V and 0 from J; bases not matched to a gene: 4. This CDR3 contains 16 residues. Germline assignment: CDR1 ENHRY and CDR2 SYGVKD. The CDR3 nucleotides read TGTGCCATCAGTGAGGGACGGACAGGCTCTGGAAACACCATATATTTT. This sequence encodes CAISEGRTGSGNTIYF.

This clone was detected once. The chain couples TRBV5-1 to TRBJ1-2; the D gene is possibly TRBD1 (6 bases). Germline CDR1 SGHRS, CDR2 YFSETQ. Trimming took 4 bases from V and 4 from J, leaving 11 bases between them. The length of the CDR3 is 13 residues. The chain's CDR3 is CASSEDRFYGYTF. For the CDR3, the DNA is TGCGCCAGCAGCGAAGACAGGTTCTATGGCTACACCTTC. Supplemented by reference TRBV5-1 and TRBJ1-2, the full variable domain reads KAGVTQTPRYLIKTRGQQVTLSCSPISGHRSVSWYQQTPGQGLQFLFEYFSETQRNKGNFPGRFSGRQFSNSRSEMNVSTLELGDSALYLCASSEDRFYGYTFGSGTRLTVV.

The rearrangement joins TRBV19 to TRBJ1-5, with 7 bases matching TRBD1. Germline CDR1 reads LNHDA; CDR2 reads SQIVND (reference sequence). Trimming cost V 5 bases and J 0 bases; bases outside gene matches: 7. The CDR3 runs to 16 residues. The CDR3 is CASSPGGTASNQPQHF. DNA for the CDR3: TGTGCCAGTAGTCCCGGCGGGACAGCTAGCAATCAGCCCCAGCATTTT.

This chain links TRBV29-1 with TRBJ2-5; D not certain. The germline V gene encodes CDR1 SQVTM and CDR2 ANQGSEA. The CDR3 extends over 12 amino acids. V was clipped by 4 bases and J by 5 bases, with 11 bases between them. The CDR3 spells CSVGFGWETQYF. CDR3 nucleotide sequence: TGCAGCGTTGGATTTGGCTGGGAGACCCAGTACTTC.

CDR3 sequence reads: CASSSSKGVGSPLHF. In nucleotides, the CDR3 is TGTGCCAGCAGCTCAAGTAAGGGGGTCGGTTCACCCCTCCACTTT. The genes are TRBV7-6 and TRBJ1-6; D is perhaps TRBD1 (6 bases). The CDR3 loop spans 15 amino acids. CDR1 is SGHVS and CDR2 is FNYEAQ in the germline V gene. Trimming took off 4 bases at V and 9 bases at J, with 16 bases between the two ends.

The rearrangement joins TRBV5-4 to TRBJ2-3; no definite D call. The V and J ends lost 3 bases and 0 bases respectively, with 11 bases between them. From germline, CDR1 is SGHNT and CDR2 YYREEE (reference sequence). The CDR3 runs to 15 residues. CDR3 DNA: TGTGCCAGCAGCTCCGGACCCGCAAGCACAGATACGCAGTATTTT. As protein: CASSSGPASTDTQYF.

The chain carries TRBV19 and TRBJ1-1, with D maybe TRBD1 (6 bases). The CDR3 length is 11 residues. V was cut by 7 bases and J by 12 bases, with 15 bases left in between. The germline gives CDR1 LNHDA, CDR2 SQIVND (reference sequence). Here the CDR3 DNA reads TGTGCCAGTATACAGGGAATGGTGACTTTCTTT. This encodes CASIQGMVTFF.

This sequence joins TRBV11-2 and TRBJ2-7, with 10 bases lining up with TRBD1. Germline V gene sequence: CDR1 SGHAT, CDR2 FQNNGV. The V and J ends lost 5 bases and 6 bases, in that order; junction bases with no gene match: 7. There are 14 residues in the CDR3. Here the CDR3 DNA reads TGTGCCAGCAGCCCAGACCGGGACAGGGGCGAGCAGTACTTC. Its translation: CASSPDRDRGEQYF.

The CDR3 region is CASSLVGQVGYTF. For the CDR3, the DNA is TGTGCCAGCAGCTTAGTTGGGCAAGTAGGCTACACCTTC. This chain connects TRBV7-9 to TRBJ1-2, with D uncertain. V lost 1 base and J 8 bases, leaving 11 bases between the germline ends. The CDR3 runs to 13 residues. CDR1 is SEHNR, CDR2 FQNEAQ, per germline (reference sequence).

A few counts support this clone. This sequence joins TRBV4-1 and TRBJ2-1, with 8 positions matching TRBD2. V lost 1 base to trimming and J lost 5 bases; unmatched junction nucleotides: 7. This CDR3 region has 16 residues. CDR1 and CDR2 (germline): MGHRA, YSYEKL. In nucleotides, the CDR3 is TGCGCCAGCAGCCAAGCAGCGGGGGCTACGAACAATGAGCAGTTCTTC. Residues: CASSQAAGATNNEQFF.

The chain combines TRBV11-1 with TRBJ1-1; D ambiguous. V lost 4 bases, J lost 4 bases, and 10 bases lay in between. Germline V gene lookup returns CDR1 SGHAT and CDR2 FQDESV (reference sequence). This CDR3 spans 13 amino acids. In nucleotides, the CDR3 is TGTGCCAGCAGCTCAGGCAGAACCACTGAAGCTTTCTTT. It specifies CASSSGRTTEAFF.